These 22 T cell receptor beta chains share one sample of origin, sequenced in a study of cytomegalovirus exposure and HLA in healthy donors. 13 Jbeta primers and 60 Vbeta primers were used for the PCR. The data were produced by immunoSEQ multiplex PCR, yet TCRdb's version contains in-frame clones alone and is incomplete. The table includes 150,000 to 200,000 clones, about 75% detected once. What was sequenced was PBMCs. The receptor source for this set is a man aged 18 to 30 in good health and CMV-seropositive.

This chain connects TRBV30 to TRBJ1-2, with 7 nucleotides matching TRBD1. The CDR3 is made up of 13 amino acids. The V segment lost 3 bases and the J segment 7 bases; nucleotides outside the gene matches: 8. Germline lookup yields CDR1 GTSNPN and CDR2 SVGIG (reference sequence). The CDR3 DNA reads TGTGCCTGGAGAATTCAGGGGGTCTCTGGCTACACCTTC. Translation: CAWRIQGVSGYTF.

The CDR3 DNA is TGTGCCAGCAGTTTATTGGCAGGTTCGAATGGCTACACCTTC. Protein: CASSLLAGSNGYTF. The genes are TRBV28 and TRBJ1-2; D is uncertain. The ends were cut back, 1 base at V and 6 bases at J, with 12 bases in the middle. Per germline, CDR1 MDHEN and CDR2 SYDVKM. The CDR3 is 14 residues long.

This clone was counted once. The chain links TRBV9 to TRBJ2-1; possible D gene TRBD2, 5 bases. Germline V CDR1 and CDR2: SGDLS, YYNGEE. The V and J ends lost 1 base and 0 bases respectively, with 11 bases between them. The CDR3 sequence is 16 residues long. CDR3 loop: CASSVLAGTSYNEQFF. CDR3 nucleotides: TGTGCCAGCAGCGTACTGGCGGGTACCTCCTACAATGAGCAGTTCTTC.

J is TRBJ1-2 and V is TRBV15; TRBD1 matches 9 bases. V lost 5 bases to trimming and J lost 8 bases; unmatched junction nucleotides: 12. CDR3 size: 15 residues. From germline, CDR1 is LNHNV and CDR2 YYDKDF (reference sequence). CDR3 residues: CATSPPPPDRGGYTF. The DNA of the CDR3 is TGTGCCACCAGCCCACCCCCCCCGGACAGGGGCGGCTACACCTTC.

The rearrangement joins TRBV9 to TRBJ2-5; unclear D gene. Deletions cut 3 bases from V and 4 bases from J, with 4 bases between. Germline CDR1 SGDLS, CDR2 YYNGEE. This CDR3 region has 11 residues. The CDR3 region is CASSAGETQYF. CDR3 in DNA: TGTGCCAGCAGCGCCGGAGAGACCCAGTACTTC.

The V gene is TRBV2, the J gene TRBJ1-2; TRBD1 matches at 7 bases. This CDR3 has 14 residues. After removal of 6 bases from V and 4 bases from J, the junction contained 8 bases not matched to a gene. The germline gives CDR1 SNHLY, CDR2 FYNNEI. The CDR3 here is CASRGDSLVYGYTF. The CDR3 bases are TGTGCCAGCAGGGGGGACAGCCTTGTCTATGGCTACACCTTC.

This chain uses TRBV11-3 with TRBJ1-3, with TRBD1 matching 8 bases. V was clipped by 5 bases and J by 4 bases; unmatched bases: 13. The CDR3 is 17 residues long. Germline loops: CDR1 SGHNT, CDR2 YENEEA. The CDR3 DNA reads as TGTGCCAGCAGCACAAGAGGGCAGGGGGCTTACGGAAACACCATATATTTT. As protein: CASSTRGQGAYGNTIYF.

The chain uses TRBV13 and TRBJ2-7; a possible D gene is TRBD2 (6 bases). Looked up from germline, CDR1 is PRHDT and CDR2 is FYEKMQ (reference sequence). The CDR3 runs to 14 residues. The V end was cut by 0 bases, the J end by 3 bases, with 9 bases between. CDR3 residues: CASSLGGGHYEQYV. The DNA of the CDR3 is TGTGCCAGCAGCTTAGGGGGAGGCCACTACGAGCAGTACGTC.

The chain employs TRBV10-3 and TRBJ1-3, with 12 bases that match TRBD1. With 8 bases clipped from V and 0 bases from J, the junction kept 5 bases outside the gene matches. Germline CDR1 ENHRY, CDR2 SYGVKD. This CDR3 comprises 16 residues. The CDR3 nucleotides read TGTGCCATCCGGGACAGGGGGCAAAGCTCTGGAAACACCATATATTTT. This translates into CAIRDRGQSSGNTIYF.

The chain has TRBV5-4 and TRBJ2-1, with 7 bases that match TRBD2. From germline, CDR1 is SGHNT and CDR2 YYREEE (reference sequence). V was clipped by 0 bases and J by 5 bases; unmatched bases: 5. The CDR3 runs to 15 residues. This chain's CDR3 is CASSLGSSGNNEQFF. The CDR3 DNA reads as TGTGCCAGCAGCTTGGGGTCTAGCGGCAACAATGAGCAGTTCTTC.

There are a few counts of this clone. The V call is TRBV18, the J call TRBJ1-1; weak D call: TRBD1 (6 bases). Per the germline V gene, CDR1 is KGHSH and CDR2 is LQKENI. Trimming stripped 3 bases from V and 5 bases from J, with 19 bases between. The CDR3 has 16 amino acids. The CDR3 sequence is CASSPREQGLGTEAFF. In nucleotides, the CDR3 is TGTGCCAGCTCACCTAGAGAGCAGGGGCTGGGGACTGAAGCTTTCTTT.

This clone has just a few counts. The genes are TRBV11-3 and TRBJ2-1; TRBD1 agrees at 9 bases. The CDR3 loop spans 14 amino acids. Germline V gene data show CDR1 as SGHNT and CDR2 as YENEEA. V lost 6 bases and J lost 4; bases outside the gene matches: 4. CDR3 nucleotides: TGTGCCAGCAGTCCCGGGACAGGGTACAATGAGCAGTTCTTC. Amino acids: CASSPGTGYNEQFF. The whole variable domain, filled in from reference TRBV11-3 and TRBJ2-1, reads EAGVVQSPRYKIIEKKQPVAFWCNPISGHNTLYWYLQNLGQGPELLIRYENEEAVDDSQLPKDRFSAERLKGVDSTLKIQPAELGDSAVYLCASSPGTGYNEQFFGPGTRLTVL.

This clone was seen more than once but under ten times. This chain uses TRBV5-6 with TRBJ1-1; D might be TRBD1 (5 bases). This CDR3 has 17 residues. Per the germline V gene, CDR1 is SGHDT and CDR2 is YYEEEE. Trimming removed 3 bases at V and 0 bases at J, with 18 bases between. CDR3 in DNA: TGTGCCAGCAGCTCCGGAGGACGGGGGTATTTGAACACTGAAGCTTTCTTT. Translating gives CASSSGGRGYLNTEAFF.

The chain carries TRBV9 and TRBJ2-4, with 13 bases that match TRBD2. The CDR3 is 16 amino acids. Germline V CDR1 and CDR2: SGDLS, YYNGEE. Losses at the gene ends were 3 bases for V and 1 base for J; bases not matched to a gene: 1. DNA for the CDR3: TGTGCCAGCAGCGCGACTAGCGGGGGGGCCAAAAACATTCAGTACTTC. It codes for CASSATSGGAKNIQYF. The full variable domain, completed using reference TRBV9 and TRBJ2-4, is DSGVTQTPKHLITATGQRVTLRCSPRSGDLSVYWYQQSLDQGLQFLIQYYNGEERAKGNILERFSAQQFPDLHSELNLSSLELGDSALYFCASSATSGGAKNIQYFGAGTRLSVL.

The chain carries TRBV4-2 and TRBJ1-2; 7 bases are shared with TRBD1. V shed 0 bases, J shed 6 bases, and the junction held 10 bases outside the gene matches. CDR1 is LGHNA, CDR2 YNFKEQ, per germline. The CDR3 runs to 16 residues. The CDR3 DNA sequence: TGTGCCAGCAGCCAAGAAGGGGTCAGGGGGTTTAATGGCTACACCTTC. Translating it yields CASSQEGVRGFNGYTF.

The genes are TRBV9 and TRBJ1-6, with D hard to call. Between the trimmed V and J ends, which lost 3 bases and 5 bases, there was a span of 15 bases. Germline CDR1 and CDR2: SGDLS and YYNGEE. The CDR3 sequence is 16 residues long. The CDR3 sequence is CASSGLGGSDNSPLHF. The CDR3 DNA reads as TGTGCCAGCAGCGGATTAGGAGGGAGCGATAATTCACCCCTCCACTTT.

The chain uses TRBV18 and TRBJ1-1; D not resolved. The CDR3 length is 11 residues. V lost 1 base and J 7 bases, leaving 4 bases between the germline ends. Germline CDR1 is KGHSH and CDR2 is LQKENI. CDR3 residues: CASSPQSEAFF. CDR3 DNA: TGTGCCAGCTCACCACAGAGTGAAGCTTTCTTT.

V is TRBV5-5 and J is TRBJ1-1, with 10 positions matching TRBD1. Germline trimming cut 3 bases from V and 5 bases from J; bases unmatched to any gene: 7. Germline-derived CDR1 and CDR2 are SGHKS and YYEKEE (reference sequence). This CDR3 has 15 amino acids. The CDR3 is CASSSRTGGETEAFF. In nucleotides, the CDR3 is TGTGCCAGCAGCTCCCGGACAGGGGGTGAAACTGAAGCTTTCTTT.

V usage is TRBV5-1 and J usage is TRBJ2-3, with a possible D match to TRBD1 (6 bases). The germline gives CDR1 SGHRS, CDR2 YFSETQ. V was trimmed by 4 bases and J by 4 bases, leaving 16 bases between them. The CDR3 totals 15 residues. The CDR3 loop reads CASSPWDGGADTQYF. The CDR3 DNA sequence: TGCGCCAGCAGCCCATGGGATGGGGGCGCAGATACGCAGTATTTT. Full variable domain (remainder filled in from reference TRBV5-1 and TRBJ2-3): KAGVTQTPRYLIKTRGQQVTLSCSPISGHRSVSWYQQTPGQGLQFLFEYFSETQRNKGNFPGRFSGRQFSNSRSEMNVSTLELGDSALYLCASSPWDGGADTQYFGPGTRLTVL.

CDR3 in amino acids: CASSYSNQGAGGYTF. DNA for the CDR3: TGTGCCAGCAGTTACTCGAATCAGGGGGCCGGTGGCTACACCTTC. V gene TRBV6-5 combines with J gene TRBJ1-2; 8 bases agree with TRBD1. J gave up 7 bases and V 0 bases, and 7 bases lay outside the gene matches. The CDR3 runs 15 residues. Germline values: CDR1 MNHEY, CDR2 SVGAGI.

This sequence joins TRBV28 and TRBJ2-1; D is unclear. This CDR3 comprises 16 residues. Trimming cost V 5 bases and J 0 bases, with 14 bases left between them. Germline loops: CDR1 MDHEN, CDR2 SYDVKM. Here the CDR3 reads CASSVSQGGSYNEQFF. Written as DNA, the CDR3 is TGTGCCAGCAGTGTATCACAAGGCGGCTCCTACAATGAGCAGTTCTTC.

This clone was seen a few times. This sequence joins TRBV6-1 and TRBJ2-7; tentatively, D is TRBD2 (6 bases). CDR1 MNHNS and CDR2 SASEGT come from the germline V gene. This CDR3 spans 15 amino acids. V gave up 1 base and J gave up 4 bases, with 14 bases separating them. CDR3 in DNA: TGTGCCAGCAGTGAAGTGGGACTGGCTAGATACGAGCAGTACGTC. It specifies CASSEVGLARYEQYV.